These 14 T cell receptor beta chains were sequenced from one sample in a study of blood T cell repertoires in COVID-19. Clones were sequenced by immunoSEQ multiplex PCR, and TCRdb holds only the in-frame ones, with some missing. This table holds about 190,000 clones, more than 60% found once. Sequenced input: peripheral blood. These receptors were obtained from a man in his fifties who had recovered from COVID-19.

V usage is TRBV24-1 and J usage is TRBJ1-5, with D unclear. The CDR3 has 12 residues. Between the trimmed V and J ends, which lost 6 bases and 5 bases, there was a span of 7 bases. The germline CDR1 and CDR2 sequences are KGHDR and SFDVKD. The CDR3 sequence: CATSRGHQPQHF. In nucleotides, the CDR3 is TGTGCCACCAGTCGTGGGCATCAGCCCCAGCATTTT.

The chain couples TRBV19 to TRBJ2-2; possibly TRBD1 for D (6 bases). Trimming removed 4 bases from V and 0 bases from J, with 12 bases in between. The CDR3 is 16 amino acids. Germline V gene lookup returns CDR1 LNHDA and CDR2 SQIVND (reference sequence). CDR3 sequence (DNA): TGTGCCAGTAGTAGTCAGGGGAAGGCGAACACCGGGGAGCTGTTTTTT. It encodes CASSSQGKANTGELFF.

In this sample, this clone turned up a few times. The chain has TRBV24-1 and TRBJ2-2, with 7 bases fitting TRBD1. Germline-derived CDR1 and CDR2 are KGHDR and SFDVKD. The CDR3 sequence is 13 residues long. Trimming removed 6 bases from V and 6 bases from J; junction bases left unmatched: 3. Here the CDR3 DNA reads TGTGCCACCAGTCAACAGGGGTCCGGGGAGCTGTTTTTT. It encodes CATSQQGSGELFF.

The CDR3 region has the DNA TGTGCCAGCTCAATCTCTGGGGCCAACGTCCTGACTTTC. This encodes CASSISGANVLTF. The chain links TRBV6-5 to TRBJ2-6; the D is unclear. V was cut by 8 bases and J by 0 bases, with 5 bases left in between. CDR1 and CDR2 from the germline V gene are MNHEY and SVGAGI. The CDR3 spans 13 residues.

The chain uses TRBV6-5 and TRBJ1-5, with a possible D match to TRBD1 (5 bases). Trimming removed 6 bases at V and 5 bases at J, with 14 bases between. This CDR3 contains 14 residues. CDR1 MNHEY and CDR2 SVGAGI come from the germline V gene. CDR3 coding DNA: TGTGCCAGCAGACCGGGACTCTTGGATCAGCCCCAGCATTTT. This encodes CASRPGLLDQPQHF.

The rearrangement uses TRBV7-9 and TRBJ2-1, with 11 bases matching TRBD2. V dropped 5 bases and J dropped 0; count of bases not matched to a gene: 3. The CDR3 sequence is 16 residues long. CDR1 is SEHNR and CDR2 is FQNEAQ in the germline V gene (reference sequence). CDR3 protein: CASSRGLAVSYNEQFF. DNA of the CDR3: TGTGCCAGCAGCCGGGGACTAGCGGTCTCCTACAATGAGCAGTTCTTC.

This chain links TRBV29-1 with TRBJ1-2; D possibly corresponds to TRBD1 (6 bases). Between the trimmed V and J ends, which lost 6 bases and 6 bases, there was a span of 11 bases. The CDR3 contains 11 residues. Germline CDR1 reads SQVTM; CDR2 reads ANQGSEA. The CDR3 DNA reads TGCAGCGTGCACCAGGGGAATGGCTACACCTTC. Translating gives CSVHQGNGYTF.

The chain combines TRBV29-1 with TRBJ1-5, with D uncertain. The CDR3 is 13 residues long. Trimming took off 1 base at V and 4 bases at J, with 8 bases between the two ends. Germline assignment: CDR1 SQVTM and CDR2 ANQGSEA. CDR3 sequence (DNA): TGCAGCGTTGAAGTTTCTGTTAATCAGCCCCAGCATTTT. This codes for CSVEVSVNQPQHF. The full variable domain, completed using reference TRBV29-1 and TRBJ1-5, is SAVISQKPSRDICQRGTSLTIQCQVDSQVTMMFWYRQQPGQSLTLIATANQGSEATYESGFVIDKFPISRPNLTFSTLTVSNMSPEDSSIYLCSVEVSVNQPQHFGDGTRLSIL.

This chain joins TRBV7-3 and TRBJ2-1; no definite D call. This CDR3 is built from 14 residues. Trimming removed 1 base at V and 8 bases at J, with 12 bases between. CDR1 is SGHTA, CDR2 FQGTGA, per germline. This CDR3 reads CASSLSHSSDEQFF. CDR3 DNA: TGTGCCAGCAGCTTAAGTCACTCCAGCGATGAGCAGTTCTTC.

The V and J genes are TRBV6-1 and TRBJ1-1, with TRBD1 identical over 9 bases. Germline CDR1 is MNHNS and CDR2 is SASEGT. The CDR3 has 17 residues. V dropped 4 bases and J dropped 4; count of bases not matched to a gene: 13. CDR3 bases: TGTGCCAGCAGTGTCCACCCCCGGACAGGGGAGTTCACTGAAGCTTTCTTT. Protein: CASSVHPRTGEFTEAFF.

The chain is built from TRBV30 and TRBJ1-2; 7 nucleotides line up with TRBD1. This CDR3 region has 13 residues. CDR1 and CDR2 (germline): GTSNPN, SVGIG (reference sequence). The V segment lost 5 bases and the J segment 3 bases; nucleotides outside the gene matches: 6. The CDR3 is CAWAIDRDYGYTF. The CDR3 nucleotides are TGTGCCTGGGCTATCGACAGGGACTATGGCTACACCTTC.

V usage is TRBV5-4 and J usage is TRBJ2-5; 7 bases line up with TRBD2. The junction had 3 bases not matched to a gene; V was cut back by 4 bases and J by 0 bases. From germline, CDR1 is SGHNT and CDR2 YYREEE (reference sequence). The CDR3 extends over 14 amino acids. CDR3 amino acids: CASSKGTNQETQYF. In DNA form, the CDR3 reads TGTGCCAGCAGCAAAGGGACTAACCAAGAGACCCAGTACTTC.

This clone was seen once. Mismatch with germline at one junction end may stem from a read error. The rearrangement links TRBV9 to TRBJ1-6; a possible D gene is TRBD1 (5 bases). This CDR3 region has 16 residues. Germline V gives CDR1 SGDLS, CDR2 YYNGEE. The CDR3 DNA is TGTGCCAGCAGCGCTCGACAGAGCTCCTATAATTCACCCCCCCACTTT. It specifies CASSARQSSYNSPPHF.

The chain joins TRBV5-1 to TRBJ1-2; D is unclear. CDR1 SGHRS and CDR2 YFSETQ come from the germline V gene. V lost 0 bases, J lost 0 bases, and 12 bases lay in between. The CDR3 has 16 amino acids. CDR3: CASSLGARSSNYGYTF. Here the CDR3 DNA reads TGCGCCAGCAGCTTGGGGGCCAGGTCATCTAACTATGGCTACACCTTC.